The clone carrying this T cell receptor beta chain has just one count. Its antigen is currently unknown. This sample was included in a study of T cell repertoires and HLA-DP antigens. Across the study: A couple of male donors and one female donor spanned ages 18-to-29 through 60-to-69. Pre-culture CD4+ samples used about 1,200 ng DNA versus around 200 ng for CD137+CD4+ sorts.

The germline gives CDR1 SGHRS, CDR2 YFSETQ. Deletions cut 0 bases from V and 0 bases from J, with 13 bases between. The CDR3 is 17 residues long. Pre-culture CD4+ samples were sequenced deeply, targeting 150,000 to 250,000 T cell genomes. Here immunoSEQ multiplex PCR was the method, and the copy in TCRdb shows in-frame clones only, minus some. The table includes over 100,000 clones, 80% to 95% detected once. Findings of the study overall: A non-physiological HeLa system presented antigen to total CD4+ responders.

This receptor was obtained from a woman aged 18-29 years in good health and CMV-seronegative. The chain couples TRBV5-1 to TRBJ2-1; D might be TRBD1 (6 bases). Sample: CD4+ T cells from PBMCs. The CDR3: CASSLALDRFSYNEQFF. CDR3 DNA sequence: TGCGCCAGCAGCTTGGCCTTGGACAGATTCTCCTACAATGAGCAGTTCTTC. Full variable domain (remainder filled in from reference TRBV5-1 and TRBJ2-1): KAGVTQTPRYLIKTRGQQVTLSCSPISGHRSVSWYQQTPGQGLQFLFEYFSETQRNKGNFPGRFSGRQFSNSRSEMNVSTLELGDSALYLCASSLALDRFSYNEQFFGPGTRLTVL.